This TCR beta chain is drawn from a study of radiotherapy plus CTLA-4 blockade in lung cancer. Background on the study: An objective response was seen in under 20% of patients, and disease control in 31%. Study-level points and caveats: In blood, after radiotherapy plus ipilimumab, tumor-derived TCR clones expanded. Early shifts in blood T cell clones, with interferon-beta, reportedly predicted response best.

Concerning this clone itself: Its specificity is not known.

V was clipped by 7 bases and J by 7 bases, with 7 bases between them. The CDR3 has 11 residues. Germline assignment: CDR1 MNHNS and CDR2 SASEGT. Patients with chemo-refractory metastatic non-small-cell lung cancer received focal radiation plus CTLA-4 blockade with ipilimumab. Repertoires were generated with immunoSEQ multiplex PCR, while TCRdb's copy carries only in-frame clones and drops some. The data hold approximately 38,000 clones, with about 86% observed a single time. The material was peripheral blood, obtained from a patient treated with radiotherapy plus ipilimumab. This clonotype originated in a human donor with non-small cell lung cancer whose response to radiotherapy plus ipilimumab could not be evaluated. The J gene is TRBJ2-2, the V gene TRBV6-1; D not resolved. This CDR3 reads CASKPSGELFF. The CDR3 DNA reads as TGTGCCAGCAAACCCAGCGGGGAGCTGTTTTTT.